This T cell receptor beta chain came from a study of blood T cell repertoires in COVID-19 (dated by TCRdb to about 2020). In terms of the full investigation: Collaborator samples came from the United States, Italy and Spain and covered acute and convalescent phases of COVID-19. The material from the prospective study consisted of cDNA or gDNA derived from T cells, B-cell-depleted T cells, or PBMCs. The dataset comprised deeply sampled blood TCRbeta repertoires from subjects exposed to, actively infected with, or recovered from COVID-19. Samples were obtained from the ongoing ImmuneRACE study (first 160 participants) and from about 1,300 subjects provided by 6 global collaborators. Where available, HLA class I and class II types were obtained from metadata supplied by the sample provider rather than from assay-based typing. The repertoires were released in a freely available public database meant as a resource for research on the immune response to SARS-CoV-2. A de-identified subject ID, COVID-19 status, age in years and sex were almost always included in the sample metadata. The paper's findings and limits, for the study overall: The amount of clinical and demographic metadata varied by source and participant and was provided uncurated.

This clone was seen once. What antigen it recognizes has not been identified. The record has no base qualities; no much larger clone is one base away. Collaborating institutions collected whole blood in K2EDTA tubes following their own protocols. For TCRbeta analysis, collaborators shipped samples in one of three forms: frozen whole blood, isolated PBMCs, or DNA extracted from either of those sample types. Sequences SGHTA (CDR1) and FQGNSA (CDR2) are obtained from the germline V gene. V is reduced by 3 bases and J by 2 bases, leaving a spacing of 12 bases between them. The CDR3, cysteine through phenylalanine, is 15 amino acids long. The read is trimmed to its CDR3 DNA, 45 bases read in frame from base 1. The immunoSEQ Assay, a bias-controlled multiplex PCR, was used to amplify TCRbeta CDR3 regions from genomic DNA. As for the original processing: The number of nucleated cells in each sample was estimated by amplification of reference gene primers within the assay. To quantify the absolute abundance of each unique TCRbeta CDR3 rearrangement, sequence reads were collapsed and filtered. For each sample, productive Simpson clonality was calculated as the square root of Simpson's diversity index across productive rearrangements. TCRdb mirrors the immuneACCESS table, restricted to in-frame sequences. Some clones are absent from its copies; in checked studies, under half trace to an unresolved V gene, and the reason for the others is unknown. V, J and clone size are those of that table, while D and trimming were read from the DNA. Here the sample has 60,000 to 70,000 clones; approximately 78% occur a single time. The ten largest clones add up to about a sixth of the sample.

The TCR comes from a man at least 80 years old with acute or convalescent COVID-19. Specimen: peripheral blood. The V gene is TRBV7-2 and the J gene is TRBJ2-3; a tentative D match to TRBD2 spans 6 bases. This receptor carries the CDR3 CASSFSRDFTDTQYF. At the DNA level, the sequence is TGTGCCAGCAGCTTCTCCCGGGACTTCACAGATACGCAGTATTTT.